Included here is one TCR beta chain sequence, with context. The antigen remains undetermined. MiXCR, run by TCRdb on the 5' RACE reads, gives a single entry per CDR3 protein. The repertoire holds 300,000 to 400,000 distinct CDR3 sequences, with 12% as singletons. The V gene's germline CDR1 is SQVTM and CDR2 ANQGSEA. This CDR3 comprises 13 residues. Trimming removed 6 bases from V and 2 bases from J, with 12 bases in between. This sample was taken from a study of T cells after yellow fever vaccination. Study overall: Preparation used SMART-Seq v4 Ultra Low Input for the low-cell-number fractions.

Broader study findings: Although the secondary response was weaker, it peaked faster, at day 5 versus 15. Subsequent to the booster, the majority of primary-vaccination clones reappeared (roughly 95% CD4, about 90% CD8). A minor fraction of clonotypes spanned both CD4 and CD8 compartments.

The rearrangement links TRBV29-1 to TRBJ2-3; D is ambiguous. The TCR was taken from a man aged 18 to 30 who received the YFV17D yellow fever vaccine. Here the sequenced sample was CD4+ T cells sorted from PBMCs, taken 15 days after the yellow fever booster vaccination. CDR3 DNA: TGCAGCGTCCACTGGCACTTCACAGATACGCAGTATTTT. The encoded protein is CSVHWHFTDTQYF.